This T cell receptor beta chain was obtained from a study of shared clonotypes between healthy human individuals. Study-wide results and limits: Among donors, sharing of clonotypes was expected to be affected by sequencing depth. The sharing of 5% to 5.5% of naive CD4 clonotypes was seen across a handful of donors.

Cells designated naive CD8 were CD45RO-negative and were positively selected for CCR7, with terminally differentiated effector memory CD45RA+ cells excluded. Recent acute infections and vaccinations were absent in the healthy HIV-negative adult donors. Germline V gene data show CDR1 as PRHDT and CDR2 as FYEKMQ (reference sequence). With 1 base removed from V and 4 bases from J, the gap between germline ends came to 23 bases. The CDR3 has 19 amino acids. Libraries were prepared by immunoSEQ multiplex PCR; TCRdb keeps only in-frame clonotypes and omits some of them. Found here are 600,000 or so clones, 95% to 98% of them singletons; the top ten hold more than 0.3%. A word on this clone: The antigen remains unidentified.

Sequenced input: naive CD8+ T cells sorted from blood. The sequence came from a man aged 25 to 40 in good health. V is TRBV13 and J is TRBJ2-1; no reliable D call. The CDR3 protein is CASSLDIGDTAHTYNEQFF. CDR3 sequence (DNA): TGTGCCAGCAGCTTAGATATTGGAGACACAGCCCATACTTACAATGAGCAGTTCTTC.